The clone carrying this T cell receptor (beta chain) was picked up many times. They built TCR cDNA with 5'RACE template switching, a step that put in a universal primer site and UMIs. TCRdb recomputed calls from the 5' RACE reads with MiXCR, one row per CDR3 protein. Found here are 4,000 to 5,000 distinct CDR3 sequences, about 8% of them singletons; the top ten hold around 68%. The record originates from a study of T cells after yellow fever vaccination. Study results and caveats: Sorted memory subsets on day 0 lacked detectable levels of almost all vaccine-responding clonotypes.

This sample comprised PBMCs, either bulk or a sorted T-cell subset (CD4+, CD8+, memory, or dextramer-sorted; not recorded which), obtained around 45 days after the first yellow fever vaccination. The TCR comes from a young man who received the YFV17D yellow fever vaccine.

This CDR3 is CASSLAFNEQFF. CDR3 sequence (DNA): TGTGCCAGCAGCTTAGCGTTTAATGAGCAGTTCTTC. This chain uses TRBV7-9 with TRBJ2-1; D not resolved. Germline loops: CDR1 SEHNR, CDR2 FQNEAQ (reference sequence). V lost 0 bases and J lost 7, with 4 bases in between. The CDR3 has 12 amino acids.